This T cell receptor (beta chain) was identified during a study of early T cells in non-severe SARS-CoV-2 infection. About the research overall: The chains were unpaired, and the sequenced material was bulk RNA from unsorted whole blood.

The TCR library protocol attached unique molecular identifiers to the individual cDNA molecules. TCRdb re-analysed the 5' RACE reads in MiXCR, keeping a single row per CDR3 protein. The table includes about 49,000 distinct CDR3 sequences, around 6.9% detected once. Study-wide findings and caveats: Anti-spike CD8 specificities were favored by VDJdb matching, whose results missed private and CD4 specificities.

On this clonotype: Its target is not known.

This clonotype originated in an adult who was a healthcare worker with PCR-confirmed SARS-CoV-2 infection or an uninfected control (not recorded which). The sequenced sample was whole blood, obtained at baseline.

The CDR3 DNA reads as TGCAGTGTCACCCCCGGGGACAGCTCCTATAATTCACCCCTCCACTTT. This encodes CSVTPGDSSYNSPLHF. The chain links TRBV20-1 to TRBJ1-6; 7 positions match TRBD1. CDR3 length: 16 amino acids. Germline assignment: CDR1 DFQATT and CDR2 SNEGSKA (reference sequence). The junction had 9 bases not matched to a gene; V was cut back by 7 bases and J by 0 bases.